This TCR beta chain was observed in a study of blood T cells in healthy people across ages. A note on this clonotype: Its antigen is as yet unknown.

Alongside a J-beta primer mix, a sample-barcoded 5' primer served in a second PCR lasting about 7 to 12 cycles. TCRdb passed the 5' RACE reads through MiXCR, listing each CDR3 protein once. The repertoire holds more than 650,000 distinct CDR3 sequences, with around 24% as singletons. Whole-study results and caveats: More naive CD4+ cells and higher diversity marked long-lived donors relative to aged donors.

V lost 2 bases and J 11 bases, leaving 3 bases between the germline ends. In germline, CDR1 is SGHRS, CDR2 YFSETQ. This CDR3 is 9 amino acids long. No fewer than 6.5 million PBMCs went into each sample. This same sample was also part of a study on T cells of mothers and their children. Per that paper: Every microgram of extracted RNA entered cDNA synthesis, approximately 1.5 ug per 15 ul. Each mother gave over 9.5 million TCR beta CDR3 reads; each child, about 2.9 million.

This receptor was taken from a boy aged 5 to 17 in good health. The sequencing input was blood. This chain uses TRBV5-1 with TRBJ2-3; D not resolved. CDR3 amino acids: CASSFQQYF. The CDR3 DNA sequence: TGCGCCAGCAGCTTCCAGCAGTATTTT.